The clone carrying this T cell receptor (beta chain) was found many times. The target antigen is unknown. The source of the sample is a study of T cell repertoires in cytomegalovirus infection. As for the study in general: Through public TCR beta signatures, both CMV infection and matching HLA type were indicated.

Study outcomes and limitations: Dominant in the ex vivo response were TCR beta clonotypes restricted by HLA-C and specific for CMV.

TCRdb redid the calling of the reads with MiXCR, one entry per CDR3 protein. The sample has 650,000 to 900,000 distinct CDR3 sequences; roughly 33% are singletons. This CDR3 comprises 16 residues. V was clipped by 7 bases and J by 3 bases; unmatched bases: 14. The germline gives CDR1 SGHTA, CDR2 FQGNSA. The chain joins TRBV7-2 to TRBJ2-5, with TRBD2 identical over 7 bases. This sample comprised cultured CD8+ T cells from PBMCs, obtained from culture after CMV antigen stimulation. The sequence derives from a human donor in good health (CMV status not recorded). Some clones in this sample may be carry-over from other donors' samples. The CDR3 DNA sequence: TGTGCCAGCAACCCCCCCGTGAACAGCGGGGAAGAGACCCAGTACTTC. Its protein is CASNPPVNSGEETQYF. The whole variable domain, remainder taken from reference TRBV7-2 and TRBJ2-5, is GAGVSQSPSNKVTEKGKDVELRCDPISGHTALYWYRQSLGQGLEFLIYFQGNSAPDKSGLPSDRFSAERTGGSVSTLTIQRTQQEDSAVYLCASNPPVNSGEETQYFGPGTRLLVL.